This T cell receptor (beta chain) was recovered during a study of cytomegalovirus exposure and HLA in healthy donors. The study ran its PCR with 60 Vbeta and 13 Jbeta primers. Produced via immunoSEQ multiplex PCR; TCRdb's table is partial and in-frame only. This sample carries 150,000 to 200,000 clones, 75% to 85% of them seen once, and the ten largest clones take around 11%. This clone was seen a few times. Its target is unknown. This CDR3 region has 14 residues. Trimming at V came to 4 bases and at J to 0 bases, leaving 0 bases not matched to a gene. The germline V gene has CDR1 SGHTA and CDR2 FQGTGA. Whole-study results and caveats: The study put 150 to 200 TCR beta chains on its list as cytomegalovirus-associated. Near-uniform donor sequencing depth was presumed by presence/absence analyses.

This chain uses TRBV7-3 with TRBJ2-1; 7 bases are a match to TRBD1. The sequenced material came from PBMCs. The clonotype comes from a man aged 45-60 years in good health and CMV-seropositive. For the CDR3, the DNA is TGTGCCAGCAGCTCAGGGGGCTCCTACAATGAGCAGTTCTTC. The encoded protein is CASSSGGSYNEQFF.